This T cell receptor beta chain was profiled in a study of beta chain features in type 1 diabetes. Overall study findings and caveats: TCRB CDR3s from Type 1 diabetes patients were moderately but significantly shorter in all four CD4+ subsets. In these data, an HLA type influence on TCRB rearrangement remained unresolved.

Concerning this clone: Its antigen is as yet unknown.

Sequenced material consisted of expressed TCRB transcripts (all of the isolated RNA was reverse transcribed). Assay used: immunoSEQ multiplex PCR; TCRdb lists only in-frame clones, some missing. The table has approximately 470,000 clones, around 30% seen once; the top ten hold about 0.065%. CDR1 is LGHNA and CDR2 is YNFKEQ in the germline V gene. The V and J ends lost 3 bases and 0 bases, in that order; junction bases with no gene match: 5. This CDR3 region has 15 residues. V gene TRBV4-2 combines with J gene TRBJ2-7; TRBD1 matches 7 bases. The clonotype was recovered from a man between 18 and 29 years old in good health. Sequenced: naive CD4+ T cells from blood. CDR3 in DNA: TGTGCCAGCAGCCACCGGGACAGACTCTCCTACGAGCAGTACTTC. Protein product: CASSHRDRLSYEQYF.